Listed here are 20 T cell receptor beta chains from one sample, sequenced in a study of OX40 agonist ivuxolimab in advanced cancers. TCRdb keeps only in-frame clones here, not all; method: immunoSEQ multiplex PCR. The sample records tens of thousands of clones, 70% to 90% being singletons. The sample here was CD4+ or CD8+ T cells sorted from blood, taken in a trial of the OX40 agonist ivuxolimab. The receptors originated from an adult with an advanced solid tumor such as melanoma, head and neck, liver or kidney cancer.

This sequence joins TRBV21-1 and TRBJ1-5. TRBV21-1 is tagged as a pseudogene. The CDR3 covers 14 residues. This CDR3 reads CASSKYGSNQPQHF. CDR3 bases: TGTGCCAGCAGCAAATACGGTAGCAATCAGCCCCAGCATTTT.

The rearrangement uses TRBV5-1 and TRBJ1-4, with a possible D match to TRBD1 (5 bases). The V gene's germline CDR1 is SGHRS and CDR2 YFSETQ. The CDR3 length is 13 residues. V lost 6 bases to trimming and J lost 6 bases, with 12 bases between them. CDR3 region: CASKDLGDEKLFF. The CDR3 region has the DNA TGCGCCAGCAAAGACTTGGGGGATGAAAAACTGTTTTTT. Supplemented by reference TRBV5-1 and TRBJ1-4, the full variable domain reads KAGVTQTPRYLIKTRGQQVTLSCSPISGHRSVSWYQQTPGQGLQFLFEYFSETQRNKGNFPGRFSGRQFSNSRSEMNVSTLELGDSALYLCASKDLGDEKLFFGSGTQLSVL.

This rearrangement joins TRBV10-3 to TRBJ2-5; a weak D match, TRBD1 (7 bases). Germline V CDR1 and CDR2: ENHRY, SYGVKD. V lost 7 bases and J lost 5, with 14 bases in between. The CDR3 contains 13 residues. CDR3 amino acids: CAIMEGAGETQYF. For the CDR3, the DNA is TGTGCCATCATGGAGGGGGCAGGTGAGACCCAGTACTTC.

The V and J genes are TRBV11-2 and TRBJ2-3; D is possibly TRBD1 (6 bases). Germline lookup yields CDR1 SGHAT and CDR2 FQNNGV. With 5 bases removed from V and 6 bases from J, the gap between germline ends came to 18 bases. The CDR3 spans 15 residues. For the CDR3, the DNA is TGTGCCAGCAGCCCCAGGGGCAGGGGTCAGGATACGCAGTATTTT. Residues: CASSPRGRGQDTQYF.

The V gene is TRBV5-4, the J gene TRBJ2-7, with 13 bases matching TRBD2. Per the germline V gene, CDR1 is SGHNT and CDR2 is YYREEE (reference sequence). V gave up 6 bases and J gave up 12 bases; unmatched junction bases: 15. The CDR3 spans 15 residues. The CDR3 spells CASTPDPTSGGSRYF. The DNA for the CDR3 is TGTGCCAGCACCCCGGACCCGACTAGCGGGGGGAGTCGGTACTTC. Supplemented by reference TRBV5-4 and TRBJ2-7, the full variable domain reads ETGVTQSPTHLIKTRGQQVTLRCSSQSGHNTVSWYQQALGQGPQFIFQYYREEENGRGNFPPRFSGLQFPNYSSELNVNALELDDSALYLCASTPDPTSGGSRYFGPGTRLTVT.

The chain has TRBV2 and TRBJ1-5; tentative D call: TRBD1 (6 bases). CDR1 and CDR2 from the germline V gene are SNHLY and FYNNEI. The CDR3 is made up of 13 amino acids. Trimming left V 6 bases short and J 4 bases short, with 10 bases between. The CDR3 DNA sequence: TGTGCCAGCAGGCCAACAGGGAATCAGCCCCAGCATTTT. It translates to CASRPTGNQPQHF.

The chain joins TRBV4-2 to TRBJ1-2; D gene ambiguous. With 4 bases removed from V and 4 bases from J, the gap between germline ends came to 10 bases. Germline V CDR1 and CDR2: LGHNA, YNFKEQ. The CDR3 loop spans 13 amino acids. CDR3 sequence reads: CASSRDGPYGYTF. CDR3 in DNA: TGTGCCAGCAGCCGAGACGGTCCCTATGGCTACACCTTC.

The rearrangement uses TRBV6-1 and TRBJ1-2, with D hard to call. Germline-derived CDR1 and CDR2 are MNHNS and SASEGT. Deletions cut 2 bases from V and 7 bases from J, with 5 bases between. The CDR3 has 11 residues. The DNA for the CDR3 is TGTGCCAGCAGTGAAAACGGTGGCTACACCTTC. Protein product: CASSENGGYTF.

This rearrangement joins TRBV7-2 to TRBJ2-2; TRBD2 might be the D (5 bases). The CDR3 runs to 14 residues. V lost 8 bases and J lost 5, with 15 bases in between. CDR1 is SGHTA and CDR2 is FQGNSA in the germline V gene. The CDR3 bases are TGTGCCAGCGGCGGACTGGCTCGGACCGGGGAGCTGTTTTTT. This translates into CASGGLARTGELFF.

This chain connects TRBV11-3 to TRBJ2-7; D unresolved. This CDR3 region has 9 residues. Germline V lookup: CDR1 SGHNT, CDR2 YENEEA. V was cut by 4 bases and J by 5 bases, with 0 bases left in between. The CDR3 reads CASSYEQYF. In nucleotides, the CDR3 is TGTGCCAGCAGCTACGAGCAGTACTTC. Full variable domain (outside the CDR3, taken from reference TRBV11-3 and TRBJ2-7): EAGVVQSPRYKIIEKKQPVAFWCNPISGHNTLYWYLQNLGQGPELLIRYENEEAVDDSQLPKDRFSAERLKGVDSTLKIQPAELGDSAVYLCASSYEQYFGPGTRLTVT.

The J gene is TRBJ1-2, the V gene TRBV2; D call uncertain. V lost 3 bases and J lost 3, with 2 bases in between. Germline values: CDR1 SNHLY, CDR2 FYNNEI. This CDR3 comprises 11 residues. The CDR3 reads CASSDDYGYTF. In DNA form, the CDR3 reads TGTGCCAGCAGTGATGACTATGGCTACACCTTC.

The rearrangement links TRBV29-1 to TRBJ2-3; the D gene is possibly TRBD1 (6 bases). Trimming removed 6 bases at V and 0 bases at J, with 10 bases between. Germline CDR1 is SQVTM and CDR2 is ANQGSEA. This CDR3 has 13 residues. The CDR3 reads CSVSGASTDTQYF. CDR3 sequence (DNA): TGCAGCGTATCAGGGGCAAGCACAGATACGCAGTATTTT.

The J gene is TRBJ1-6, the V gene TRBV11-2; TRBD1 matches 8 bases. The ends lost 5 bases at V and 6 bases at J; junction bases unmatched: 6. Germline V gene lookup returns CDR1 SGHAT and CDR2 FQNNGV. There are 15 residues in the CDR3. The CDR3 DNA is TGTGCCAGCAGCAGACAGGGGTGGTCTAATTCACCCCTCCACTTT. It is translated as CASSRQGWSNSPLHF.

This chain joins TRBV19 and TRBJ1-4; no clear D. The ends were cut back, 3 bases at V and 7 bases at J, with 12 bases in the middle. CDR3 length equals 14 residues. CDR1 and CDR2 from the germline V gene are LNHDA and SQIVND (reference sequence). This chain's CDR3 is CASSMVASGEKLFF. In nucleotides, the CDR3 is TGTGCCAGTAGTATGGTTGCCAGCGGTGAAAAACTGTTTTTT. The full variable domain, completed using reference TRBV19 and TRBJ1-4, is DGGITQSPKYLFRKEGQNVTLSCEQNLNHDAMYWYRQDPGQGLRLIYYSQIVNDFQKGDIAEGYSVSREKKESFPLTVTSAQKNPTAFYLCASSMVASGEKLFFGSGTQLSVL.

The chain has TRBV10-3 and TRBJ1-5; D not certain. Germline CDR1 reads ENHRY; CDR2 reads SYGVKD. V lost 0 bases and J lost 6, with 3 bases in between. This CDR3 spans 12 amino acids. The CDR3 reads CAISESPQPQHF. The CDR3 nucleotides read TGTGCCATCAGTGAGTCACCTCAGCCCCAGCATTTT.

This clone was detected only a few times. CDR3: CASSALSGGTEKLFF. CDR3 in DNA: TGTGCCAGCAGTGCGCTTTCGGGTGGGACTGAAAAACTGTTTTTT. This chain links TRBV2 with TRBJ1-4; D possibly corresponds to TRBD1 (5 bases). The V gene lost 4 bases and the J gene lost 7 bases, with 16 bases spanning the gap. CDR1 and CDR2 (germline): SNHLY, FYNNEI. The CDR3 extends over 15 amino acids.

CDR3 bases: TGTGCAGTAGGGATTAACTATGGCTACACCTTC. This sequence encodes CAVGINYGYTF. The chain joins TRBV28 to TRBJ1-2, with D hard to call. The germline gives CDR1 MDHEN, CDR2 SYDVKM. The CDR3 is 11 residues long.

This rearrangement joins TRBV30 to TRBJ1-4; D not resolved. Trimming pared 2 bases from V and 6 bases from J, leaving 10 bases between. The CDR3 length is 13 residues. Germline V gives CDR1 GTSNPN, CDR2 SVGIG (reference sequence). CDR3 nucleotide sequence: TGTGCCTGGAGTATCCAGGCCTATGAAAAACTGTTTTTT. It codes for CAWSIQAYEKLFF. Using reference TRBV30 and TRBJ1-4 for the parts outside the CDR3, the full variable domain is SQTIHQWPATLVQPVGSPLSLECTVEGTSNPNLYWYRQAAGRGLQLLFYSVGIGQISSEVPQNLSASRPQDRQFILSSKKLLLSDSGFYLCAWSIQAYEKLFFGSGTQLSVL.

V gene TRBV6-6 combines with J gene TRBJ1-6; weak D call: TRBD1 (6 bases). CDR1 is MNHNY and CDR2 is SVGAGI in the germline V gene (reference sequence). V was shortened by 6 bases and J by 3 bases, with 9 bases between the two germline ends. The CDR3 covers 14 residues. The CDR3 DNA follows: TGTGCCAGCAGCTACAGGGACTATAATTCACCCCTCCACTTT. This translates into CASSYRDYNSPLHF.

This clone has only a few counts. The J gene is TRBJ2-7, the V gene TRBV6-6, with D uncertain. Germline V lookup: CDR1 MNHNY, CDR2 SVGAGI (reference sequence). The CDR3 consists of 12 residues. Trimming took 6 bases from V and 7 from J, leaving 13 bases between them. This CDR3 reads CASSQPSREQYF. CDR3 nucleotides: TGTGCCAGCAGCCAACCTTCCCGGGAGCAGTACTTC.